The present T cell receptor (beta chain) was sequenced within a study of Ad26.COV2.S vaccination and SARS-CoV-2 variants. Treatment of the sample: over 15 received Ad26.COV2.S at low or high dose, single or two shots; roughly five received placebo; per-sample allocation not given. The investigators took samples on day 63 after the first vaccine or placebo injection. Within Boston, the person who donated was an adult of 18-55 years. Spike of the Wuhan-strain SARS-CoV-2 was expressed by an Ad26 vector, which formed the vaccine. About this clone itself: Its target is not known.

Overall study findings and caveats: Recipients of either vaccine or placebo displayed similar breadth of non-spike TCRs.

Libraries were prepared by immunoSEQ multiplex PCR; TCRdb keeps only in-frame clonotypes and omits some of them. The repertoire includes approximately 280,000 clones, over 75% of them detected once, and approximately 3.3% sits in the top ten. Germline V gives CDR1 MNHEY, CDR2 SMNVEV (reference sequence). This CDR3 has 15 amino acids. V was trimmed by 2 bases and J by 5 bases, leaving 13 bases between them. The chain carries TRBV27 and TRBJ2-1; possibly TRBD2 for D (5 bases). This receptor was taken from a person aged 18 to 65 who received the Ad26.COV2.S COVID-19 vaccine or a placebo. Sequences were derived from peripheral blood, sampled in a trial of Ad26.COV2.S vaccine versus placebo. The CDR3 DNA reads as TGTGCCAGCAGTTTAGCGGGTGTTTTGAACAATGAGCAGTTCTTC. Translated: CASSLAGVLNNEQFF.